This entry features one T cell receptor beta chain sequence. The PCR employed 60 Vbeta primers together with 13 Jbeta primers. Original processing notes: Roughly 80 million unique TCR beta chains, 9 million to 11 million shared, were counted in a later analysis. Sequencing was performed with immunoSEQ multiplex PCR; in TCRdb, only in-frame clones are kept and a portion is missing. V and J calls and clone size follow that table, whereas D and trimming were derived from the DNA. The sample table sets out about 200,000 clones. This specimen comes from a study of cytomegalovirus exposure and HLA in healthy donors. Germline loops: CDR1 SGHTS, CDR2 YDEGEE. V lost 4 bases, J lost 7 bases, and 14 bases lay in between. The length of the CDR3 is 14 residues.

This TCR was sampled from a girl aged 2 to 9 in good health and CMV-seropositive. This chain joins TRBV5-8 and TRBJ2-2; possibly TRBD2 for D (6 bases). The sample consisted of PBMCs. The CDR3 bases are TGTGCCAGCAGCACCTATAGCGGCCTCGGGGAGCTGTTTTTT. Its protein product is CASSTYSGLGELFF.